This T cell receptor beta chain emerged from a study of blood T cell repertoires in COVID-19. At the level of the study: Sources were T cells, B-cell-depleted T cells, or PBMCs; the material itself was cDNA or gDNA.

Using immunoSEQ multiplex PCR, the repertoire was profiled, and TCRdb retains in-frame clones only, with some absent. The sample contains about 110,000 clones, over 80% of which appear only once. The sample consisted of peripheral blood. This receptor was identified in a woman in her 70s with acute or convalescent COVID-19.

The CDR3 DNA reads as TGTGCCAGCAGCAGACTAGCTAGCGGTAACACCGGGGAGCTGTTTTTT. Its translation is CASSRLASGNTGELFF. The chain is built from TRBV7-3 and TRBJ2-2, with 7 bases fitting TRBD2. CDR3 length: 16 residues. Germline V gene sequence: CDR1 SGHTA, CDR2 FQGTGA. V trimming: 5 bases; J trimming: 2 bases; junction bases outside the gene matches: 8.